These 21 T cell receptor beta chains originate from one sample sequenced in a study of lymphopenia after photon versus proton radiotherapy. Sequencing was performed with immunoSEQ multiplex PCR; in TCRdb, only in-frame clones are kept and a portion is missing. The sample lists several thousand clones; almost 90% were seen once. This specimen was peripheral blood, taken from a patient treated with photon-based radiotherapy. These receptors all stem from a man older than 75 with cholangiocarcinoma.

This clone was found a few times. The sample carries other DNA sequences with the same CDR3. The rearrangement links TRBV18 to TRBJ1-3; a weak D match, TRBD1 (5 bases). The CDR3 spans 16 residues. Germline CDR1 is KGHSH and CDR2 is LQKENI. Trimming pared 3 bases from V and 0 bases from J, leaving 12 bases between. In DNA, the CDR3 is TGTGCCAGCTCACCCCCGGGGCTCAGCTCTGGAAACACCATATATTTT. Residues: CASSPPGLSSGNTIYF.

The chain couples TRBV9 to TRBJ1-6, with D hard to call. With 0 bases removed from V and 7 bases from J, the gap between germline ends came to 5 bases. Germline V gene sequence: CDR1 SGDLS, CDR2 YYNGEE. The CDR3 is 13 residues long. The CDR3 bases are TGTGCCAGCAGCGTAGTAGGGAATTCACCCCTCCACTTT. Its protein product is CASSVVGNSPLHF.

For the CDR3, the DNA is TGCGCCAGCAGCGCGGTTCCATATAATAATGAAAAACTGTTTTTT. This encodes CASSAVPYNNEKLFF. The chain uses TRBV5-1 and TRBJ1-4; D gene uncertain. This CDR3 contains 15 residues. Per the germline V gene, CDR1 is SGHRS and CDR2 is YFSETQ. V shed 4 bases and J shed 4 bases, with 14 bases lying between them.

The chain joins TRBV5-1 to TRBJ2-7; a weak D match, TRBD1 (5 bases). Germline loops: CDR1 SGHRS, CDR2 YFSETQ. Trimming stripped 6 bases from V and 3 bases from J, with 13 bases between. The CDR3 totals 13 residues. Here the CDR3 reads CASKWGPFYEQYF. DNA for the CDR3: TGCGCCAGCAAGTGGGGCCCCTTCTACGAGCAGTACTTC.

The chain combines TRBV7-9 with TRBJ1-5; tentative D call: TRBD1 (5 bases). CDR1 and CDR2 (germline): SEHNR, FQNEAQ (reference sequence). The CDR3 runs 15 residues. Trimming removed 5 bases at V and 5 bases at J, with 16 bases between. The CDR3 DNA follows: TGTGCCAGCAGCCCCACAGGATCCGGGGATCAGCCCCAGCATTTT. As protein: CASSPTGSGDQPQHF.

This rearrangement joins TRBV5-1 to TRBJ2-5; no firm D call. The V end was cut by 4 bases, the J end by 5 bases, with 6 bases between. Per the germline V gene, CDR1 is SGHRS and CDR2 is YFSETQ. The length of the CDR3 is 11 residues. The CDR3 region is CASSHKETQYF. For the CDR3, the DNA is TGCGCCAGCAGCCACAAGGAGACCCAGTACTTC.

This clone was picked up one time. The chain has TRBV13 and TRBJ2-7; perhaps TRBD1 as D (6 bases). V was shortened by 0 bases and J by 6 bases, with 9 bases between the two germline ends. This CDR3 has 13 residues. The germline V gene encodes CDR1 PRHDT and CDR2 FYEKMQ (reference sequence). The CDR3 DNA is TGTGCCAGCAGCTTAGGCCAGGGGTCCGAGCAGTACTTC. Its translation: CASSLGQGSEQYF.

The chain combines TRBV6-6 with TRBJ1-1; 10 nucleotides line up with TRBD1. The germline V gene encodes CDR1 MNHNY and CDR2 SVGAGI (reference sequence). The length of the CDR3 is 15 residues. The V and J ends lost 2 bases and 5 bases, in that order; junction bases with no gene match: 5. The CDR3 DNA sequence: TGTGCCAGCAGTTACACCGGGACAGGGGCTACTGAAGCTTTCTTT. It is translated as CASSYTGTGATEAFF.

The rearrangement links TRBV4-2 to TRBJ1-2, with a possible D match to TRBD1 (5 bases). CDR1 is LGHNA, CDR2 YNFKEQ, per germline. Trimming pared 0 bases from V and 3 bases from J, leaving 11 bases between. This CDR3 comprises 15 residues. The CDR3 loop reads CASSQEPGADYGYTF. DNA for the CDR3: TGTGCCAGCAGCCAAGAACCCGGGGCGGACTATGGCTACACCTTC.

The chain joins TRBV7-9 to TRBJ1-2; D is undetermined. The CDR3 covers 13 residues. CDR1 and CDR2 from the germline V gene are SEHNR and FQNEAQ (reference sequence). Trimming left V 1 base short and J 0 bases short, with 3 bases between. The DNA for the CDR3 is TGTGCCAGCAGCTTAGACACTAACTATGGCTACACCTTC. Translating gives CASSLDTNYGYTF.

This sequence joins TRBV7-3 and TRBJ2-1; TRBD2 matches at 9 bases. This CDR3 spans 16 amino acids. Germline trimming cut 5 bases from V and 5 bases from J; bases unmatched to any gene: 10. CDR1 and CDR2 from the germline V gene are SGHTA and FQGTGA. CDR3 DNA: TGTGCCAGCAGCAGGCTAGCGGGGATATCCGACAATGAGCAGTTCTTC. Its protein is CASSRLAGISDNEQFF.

On this clone itself: The junction does not match germline at one end; this may be a read error. This chain joins TRBV10-3 and TRBJ1-2; tentative D call: TRBD1 (5 bases). CDR1 and CDR2 from the germline V gene are ENHRY and SYGVKD. The CDR3 runs 13 residues. CDR3 sequence (DNA): TGTGCCGTCAGTGAGTCCCGGGGGACGGGCTACACCTTC. Translation: CAVSESRGTGYTF.

V is TRBV30 and J is TRBJ1-2; no definite D call. Germline assignment: CDR1 GTSNPN and CDR2 SVGIG (reference sequence). The CDR3 spans 14 residues. The germline V and J ends were trimmed by 2 bases and 6 bases, with 16 bases remaining between them. Here the CDR3 reads CAWSIGNEPHGYTF. The CDR3 DNA reads TGTGCCTGGAGTATTGGAAACGAGCCCCATGGCTACACCTTC.

The chain couples TRBV30 to TRBJ2-3, with a tentative D call TRBD2 (6 bases). Germline values: CDR1 GTSNPN, CDR2 SVGIG (reference sequence). Trimming took 1 base from V and 2 from J, leaving 13 bases between them. This CDR3 has 15 amino acids. CDR3 in amino acids: CAWSGGGVNTDTQYF. The CDR3, as DNA: TGTGCCTGGAGTGGAGGCGGGGTGAACACAGATACGCAGTATTTT.

The genes are TRBV19 and TRBJ2-5, with 7 positions matching TRBD1. The CDR3 is 13 residues long. Unmatched junction bases numbered 5, after V lost 7 bases and J lost 3 bases. Germline values: CDR1 LNHDA, CDR2 SQIVND (reference sequence). This chain's CDR3 is CASKGQGEETQYF. CDR3 nucleotide sequence: TGTGCCAGTAAGGGCCAGGGGGAAGAGACCCAGTACTTC.

V and J are TRBV15 and TRBJ2-1, with 11 bases aligning to TRBD2. J lost 3 bases, V lost 5 bases, and 6 bases had no gene match. The germline CDR1 and CDR2 sequences are LNHNV and YYDKDF (reference sequence). The CDR3 loop spans 16 amino acids. The CDR3 here is CATSVTGTSGYNEQFF. Here the CDR3 DNA reads TGTGCCACCAGCGTCACCGGGACTAGCGGCTACAATGAGCAGTTCTTC.

The J gene is TRBJ1-5, the V gene TRBV19, with 8 bases identical to TRBD1. The V segment lost 4 bases and the J segment 0 bases; nucleotides outside the gene matches: 8. Germline values: CDR1 LNHDA, CDR2 SQIVND (reference sequence). The CDR3 runs to 17 residues. The CDR3 DNA reads TGTGCCAGTAGTACCTCCGGGACAGGTTATAGCAATCAGCCCCAGCATTTT. Translating gives CASSTSGTGYSNQPQHF.

The chain is built from TRBV5-1 and TRBJ2-2, with D possibly TRBD1 on 5 matching bases. The germline V and J ends were trimmed by 1 base and 0 bases, with 10 bases remaining between them. CDR1 is SGHRS, CDR2 YFSETQ, per germline. The length of the CDR3 is 16 residues. The CDR3, as DNA: TGCGCCAGCAGCTTGAAGGACACGCCGAACACCGGGGAGCTGTTTTTT. This sequence encodes CASSLKDTPNTGELFF.

V gene TRBV5-1 combines with J gene TRBJ2-7, with TRBD2 identical over 8 bases. Germline CDR1 reads SGHRS; CDR2 reads YFSETQ. The V and J ends lost 6 bases and 3 bases, in that order; junction bases with no gene match: 2. CDR3 length equals 12 residues. The CDR3 region is CASTAGGYEQYF. The CDR3 DNA reads as TGCGCCAGCACGGCGGGAGGCTACGAGCAGTACTTC.

V is TRBV28 and J is TRBJ1-2; a weak D match, TRBD1 (5 bases). CDR1 MDHEN and CDR2 SYDVKM come from the germline V gene. Trimming left V 5 bases short and J 4 bases short, with 14 bases between. The CDR3 totals 14 residues. The CDR3: CASSPPTVSYGYTF. Written as DNA, the CDR3 is TGTGCCAGCAGTCCCCCGACAGTTTCCTATGGCTACACCTTC.

The chain employs TRBV5-1 and TRBJ1-1; no clear D gene. Germline CDR1 and CDR2: SGHRS and YFSETQ. Trimming pared 4 bases from V and 6 bases from J, leaving 19 bases between. The CDR3 spans 15 residues. The CDR3 bases are TGCGCCAGCAGCCCCACGAGCGGGCCCAGATCTGAAGCTTTCTTT. Amino acids: CASSPTSGPRSEAFF. The full variable domain, its missing parts supplied by reference TRBV5-1 and TRBJ1-1, is KAGVTQTPRYLIKTRGQQVTLSCSPISGHRSVSWYQQTPGQGLQFLFEYFSETQRNKGNFPGRFSGRQFSNSRSEMNVSTLELGDSALYLCASSPTSGPRSEAFFGQGTRLTVV.